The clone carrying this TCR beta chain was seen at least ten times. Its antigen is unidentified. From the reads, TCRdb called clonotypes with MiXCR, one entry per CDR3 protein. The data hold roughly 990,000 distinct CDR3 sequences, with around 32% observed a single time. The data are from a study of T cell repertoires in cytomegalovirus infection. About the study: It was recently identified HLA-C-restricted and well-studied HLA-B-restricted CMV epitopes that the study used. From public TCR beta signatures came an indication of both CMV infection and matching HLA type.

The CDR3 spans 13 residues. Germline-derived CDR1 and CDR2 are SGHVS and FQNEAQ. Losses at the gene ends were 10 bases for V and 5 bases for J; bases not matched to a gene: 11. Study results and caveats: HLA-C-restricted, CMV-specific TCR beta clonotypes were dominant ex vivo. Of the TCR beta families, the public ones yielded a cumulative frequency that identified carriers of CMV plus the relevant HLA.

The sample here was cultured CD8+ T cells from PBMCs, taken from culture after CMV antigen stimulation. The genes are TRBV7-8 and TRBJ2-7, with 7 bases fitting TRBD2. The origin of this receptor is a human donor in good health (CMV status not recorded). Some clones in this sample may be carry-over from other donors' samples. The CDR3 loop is CATWDYSSDEQYF. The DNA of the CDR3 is TGTGCCACCTGGGACTACTCATCGGACGAGCAGTACTTC.